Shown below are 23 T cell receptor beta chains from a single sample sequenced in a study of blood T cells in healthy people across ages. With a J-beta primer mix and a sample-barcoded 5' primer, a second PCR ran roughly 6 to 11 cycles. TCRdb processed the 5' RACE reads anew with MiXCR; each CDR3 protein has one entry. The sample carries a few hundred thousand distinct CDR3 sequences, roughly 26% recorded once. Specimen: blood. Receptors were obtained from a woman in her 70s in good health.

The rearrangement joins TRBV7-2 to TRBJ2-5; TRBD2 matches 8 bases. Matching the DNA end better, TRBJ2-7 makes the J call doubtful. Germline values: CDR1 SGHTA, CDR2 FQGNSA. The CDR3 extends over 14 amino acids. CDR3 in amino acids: CASSLGLATYEQYF. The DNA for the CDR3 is TGTGCCAGCAGCTTAGGACTAGCGACATACGAGCAGTACTTC.

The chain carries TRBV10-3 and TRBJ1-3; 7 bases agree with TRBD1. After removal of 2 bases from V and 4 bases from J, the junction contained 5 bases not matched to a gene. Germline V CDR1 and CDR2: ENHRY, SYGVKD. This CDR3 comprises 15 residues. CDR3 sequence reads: CAISEEGATGNTIYF. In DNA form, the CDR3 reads TGTGCCATCAGTGAGGAGGGGGCGACCGGAAACACCATATATTTT.

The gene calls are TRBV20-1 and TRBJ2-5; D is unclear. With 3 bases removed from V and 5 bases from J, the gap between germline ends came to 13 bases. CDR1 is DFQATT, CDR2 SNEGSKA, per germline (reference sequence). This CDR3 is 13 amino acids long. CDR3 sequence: CSASAALFETQYF. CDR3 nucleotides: TGCAGTGCTAGCGCAGCGTTGTTTGAGACCCAGTACTTC.

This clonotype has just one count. CDR3 bases: TGCAGCGTGCGACCGGCGGGAGGCGAGACCCAGTACTTC. The encoded protein is CSVRPAGGETQYF. V is TRBV29-1 and J is TRBJ2-5; 8 nucleotides line up with TRBD2. Germline CDR1 reads SQVTM; CDR2 reads ANQGSEA. Trimming removed 6 bases from V and 5 bases from J; junction bases left unmatched: 8. CDR3 size: 13 residues.

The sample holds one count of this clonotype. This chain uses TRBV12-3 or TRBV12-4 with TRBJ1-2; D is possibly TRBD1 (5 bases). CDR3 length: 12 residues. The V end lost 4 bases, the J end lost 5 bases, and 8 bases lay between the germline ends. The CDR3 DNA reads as TGTGCCAGCAGTTCCCGACAGTATGGCTACACCTTC. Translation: CASSSRQYGYTF.

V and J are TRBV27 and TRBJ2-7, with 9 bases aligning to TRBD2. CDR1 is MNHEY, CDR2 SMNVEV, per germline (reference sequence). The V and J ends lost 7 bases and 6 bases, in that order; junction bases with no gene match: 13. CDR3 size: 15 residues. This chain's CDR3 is CASKESGGIRAEQYF. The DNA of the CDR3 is TGTGCCAGCAAAGAGAGCGGGGGGATACGAGCCGAGCAGTACTTC.

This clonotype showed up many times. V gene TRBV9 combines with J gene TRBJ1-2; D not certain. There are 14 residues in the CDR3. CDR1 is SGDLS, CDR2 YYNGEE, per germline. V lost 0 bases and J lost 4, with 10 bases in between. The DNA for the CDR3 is TGTGCCAGCAGCGTAGTGGATTCAAGCTATGGCTACACCTTC. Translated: CASSVVDSSYGYTF.

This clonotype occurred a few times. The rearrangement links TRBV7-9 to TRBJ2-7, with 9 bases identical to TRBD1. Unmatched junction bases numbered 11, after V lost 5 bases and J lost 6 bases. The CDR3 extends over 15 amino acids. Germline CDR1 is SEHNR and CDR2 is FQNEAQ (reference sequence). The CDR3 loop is CASSKNRGHFGEQYF. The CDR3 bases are TGTGCCAGCAGCAAGAACAGGGGGCACTTCGGCGAGCAGTACTTC.

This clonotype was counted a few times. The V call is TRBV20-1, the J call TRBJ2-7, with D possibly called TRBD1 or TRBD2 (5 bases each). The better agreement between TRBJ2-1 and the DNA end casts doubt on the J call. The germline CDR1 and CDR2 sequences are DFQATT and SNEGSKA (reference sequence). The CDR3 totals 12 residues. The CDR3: CSARDGTNEQFF. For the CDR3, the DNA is TGCAGTGCTAGGGACGGGACCAATGAGCAGTTCTTC.

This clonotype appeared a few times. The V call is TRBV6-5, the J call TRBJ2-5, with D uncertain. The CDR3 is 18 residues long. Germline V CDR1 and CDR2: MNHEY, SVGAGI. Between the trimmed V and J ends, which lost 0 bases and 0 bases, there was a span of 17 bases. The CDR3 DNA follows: TGTGCCAGCAGTTACTCCCGCGCGTGGTCCCCTTACCAAGAGACCCAGTACTTC. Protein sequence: CASSYSRAWSPYQETQYF.

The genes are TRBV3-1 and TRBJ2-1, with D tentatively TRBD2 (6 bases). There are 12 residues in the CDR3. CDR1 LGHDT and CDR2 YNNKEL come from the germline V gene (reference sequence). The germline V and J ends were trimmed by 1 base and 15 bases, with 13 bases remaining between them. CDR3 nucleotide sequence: TGTGCCAGCAGCCAAGGGGGACTCCTACTGTTCTTC. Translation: CASSQGGLLLFF.

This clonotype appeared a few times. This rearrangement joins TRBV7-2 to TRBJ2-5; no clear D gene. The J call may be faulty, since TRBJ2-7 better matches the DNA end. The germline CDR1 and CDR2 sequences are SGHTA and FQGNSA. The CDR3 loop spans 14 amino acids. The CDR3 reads CASSLSTSNYEQYF. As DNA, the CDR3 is TGTGCCAGCAGCCTCTCAACCTCGAACTACGAGCAGTACTTC.

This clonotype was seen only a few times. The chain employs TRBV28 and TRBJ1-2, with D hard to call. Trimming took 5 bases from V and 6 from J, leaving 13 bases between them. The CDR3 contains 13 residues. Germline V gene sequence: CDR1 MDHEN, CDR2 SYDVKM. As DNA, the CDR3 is TGTGCCAGCAGTATCCAGCCATCGGATGGCTACACCTTC. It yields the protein CASSIQPSDGYTF.

CDR3 nucleotides: TGTGCCAGCAGCCCGGACAGCGATGAAAAACTGTTTTTT. This gives the protein CASSPDSDEKLFF. The chain has TRBV3-1 and TRBJ1-4; a possible D gene is TRBD1 (6 bases). Per the germline V gene, CDR1 is LGHDT and CDR2 is YNNKEL (reference sequence). The CDR3 covers 13 residues. V lost 4 bases and J 6 bases, leaving 9 bases between the germline ends.

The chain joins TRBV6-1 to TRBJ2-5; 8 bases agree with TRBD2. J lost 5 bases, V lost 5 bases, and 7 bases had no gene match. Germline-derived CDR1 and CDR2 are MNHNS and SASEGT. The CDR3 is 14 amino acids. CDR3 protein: CASSSGGIRETQYF. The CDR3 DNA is TGTGCCAGCAGTTCGGGGGGGATCAGGGAGACCCAGTACTTC.

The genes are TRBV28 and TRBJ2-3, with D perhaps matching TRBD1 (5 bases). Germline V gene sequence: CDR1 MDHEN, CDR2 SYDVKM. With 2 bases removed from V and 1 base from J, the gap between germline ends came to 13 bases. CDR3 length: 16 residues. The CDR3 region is CASSLQGLRRTDTQYF. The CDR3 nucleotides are TGTGCCAGCAGTTTACAGGGATTGAGGCGCACAGATACGCAGTATTTT.

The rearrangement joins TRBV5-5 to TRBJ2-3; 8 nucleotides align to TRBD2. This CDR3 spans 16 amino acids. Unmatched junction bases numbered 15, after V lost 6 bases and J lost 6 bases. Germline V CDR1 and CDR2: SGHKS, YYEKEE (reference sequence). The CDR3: CASNPSIGAGVDTQYF. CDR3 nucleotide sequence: TGTGCCAGCAACCCCTCGATTGGAGCGGGAGTGGATACGCAGTATTTT.

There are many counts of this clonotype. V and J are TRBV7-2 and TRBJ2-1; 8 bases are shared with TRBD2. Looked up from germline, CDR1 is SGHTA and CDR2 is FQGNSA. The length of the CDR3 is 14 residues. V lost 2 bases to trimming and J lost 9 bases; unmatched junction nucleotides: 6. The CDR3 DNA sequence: TGTGCCAGCAGCTTAACGGGAGGGGTCGGTGAGCAGTTCTTC. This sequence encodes CASSLTGGVGEQFF.

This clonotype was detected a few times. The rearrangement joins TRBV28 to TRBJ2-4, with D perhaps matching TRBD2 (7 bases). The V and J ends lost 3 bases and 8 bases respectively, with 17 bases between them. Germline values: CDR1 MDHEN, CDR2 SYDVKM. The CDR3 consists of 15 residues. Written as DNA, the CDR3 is TGTGCCAGCAGTTTGGGCGGGGGCGCCGTGGACATTCAGTACTTC. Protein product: CASSLGGGAVDIQYF.

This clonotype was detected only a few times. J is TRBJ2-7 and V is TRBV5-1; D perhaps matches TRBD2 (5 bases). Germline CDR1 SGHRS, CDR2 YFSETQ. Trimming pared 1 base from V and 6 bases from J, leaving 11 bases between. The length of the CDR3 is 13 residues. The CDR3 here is CASSLTTRGEQYF. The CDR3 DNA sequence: TGCGCCAGCAGCTTGACCACTCGGGGCGAGCAGTACTTC.

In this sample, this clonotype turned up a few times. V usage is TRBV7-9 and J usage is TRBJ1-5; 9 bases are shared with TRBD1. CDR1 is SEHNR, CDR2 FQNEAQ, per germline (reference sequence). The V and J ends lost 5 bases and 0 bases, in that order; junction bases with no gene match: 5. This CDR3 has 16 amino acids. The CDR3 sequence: CASSIGTGHSNQPQHF. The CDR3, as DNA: TGTGCCAGCAGCATAGGGACAGGGCATAGCAATCAGCCCCAGCATTTT.

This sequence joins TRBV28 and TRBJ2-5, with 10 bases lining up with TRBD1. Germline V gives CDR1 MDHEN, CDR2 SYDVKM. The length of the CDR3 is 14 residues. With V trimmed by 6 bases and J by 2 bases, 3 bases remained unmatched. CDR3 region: CASRPGQGQETQYF. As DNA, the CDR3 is TGTGCCAGCAGGCCGGGACAGGGGCAAGAGACCCAGTACTTC.

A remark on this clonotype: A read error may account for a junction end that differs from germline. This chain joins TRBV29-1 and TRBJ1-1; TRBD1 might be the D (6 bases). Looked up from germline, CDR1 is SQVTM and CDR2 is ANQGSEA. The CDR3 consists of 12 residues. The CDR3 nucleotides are TGCAGCGTTGAACCCCGGGACACTGAAGCTCTCTTT. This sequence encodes CSVEPRDTEALF.